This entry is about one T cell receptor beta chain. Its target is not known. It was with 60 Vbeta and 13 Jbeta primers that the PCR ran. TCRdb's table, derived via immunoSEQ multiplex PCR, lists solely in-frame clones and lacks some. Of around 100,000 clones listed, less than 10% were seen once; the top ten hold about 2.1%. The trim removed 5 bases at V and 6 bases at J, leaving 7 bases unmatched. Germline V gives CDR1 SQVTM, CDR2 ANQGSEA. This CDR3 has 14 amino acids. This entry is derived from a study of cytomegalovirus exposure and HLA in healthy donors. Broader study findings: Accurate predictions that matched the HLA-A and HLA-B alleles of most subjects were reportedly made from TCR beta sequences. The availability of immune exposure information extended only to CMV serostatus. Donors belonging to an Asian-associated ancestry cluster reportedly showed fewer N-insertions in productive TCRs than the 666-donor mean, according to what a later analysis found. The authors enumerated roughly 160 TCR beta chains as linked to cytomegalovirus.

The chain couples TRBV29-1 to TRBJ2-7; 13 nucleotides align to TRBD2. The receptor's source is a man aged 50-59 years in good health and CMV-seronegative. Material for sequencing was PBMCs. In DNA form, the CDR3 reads TGCAGCGTTCACGGGACTAGCGGGATGCGCGAGCAGTACTTC. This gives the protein CSVHGTSGMREQYF.